Each of the 21 T cell receptor beta chains below was sequenced from the same sample in a study of beta chain features in type 1 diabetes. Isolated RNA was reverse transcribed in full, so expressed TCRB transcripts were sequenced. Clones were sequenced by immunoSEQ multiplex PCR, and TCRdb holds only the in-frame ones, with some missing. The repertoire holds a few hundred thousand clones, with roughly 15% as singletons. Study-wide results and caveats: Within each of all four CD4+ subsets, Type 1 diabetes patients had TCRB CDR3s that were moderately but significantly shorter.

The antigens for these receptors are not known. Sequencing was carried out using naive CD4+ T cells from blood. The receptors come from a man aged 18 to 30 with type 1 diabetes.

This clone showed up just a few times. This rearrangement joins TRBV28 to TRBJ2-7; 7 bases are a match to TRBD2. J gave up 4 bases and V 2 bases, and 14 bases lay outside the gene matches. The CDR3 totals 17 residues. Germline V CDR1 and CDR2: MDHEN, SYDVKM. CDR3 protein: CASSLKPSGIQTYEQYF. In DNA form, the CDR3 reads TGTGCCAGCAGTTTAAAGCCTAGCGGAATCCAAACTTACGAGCAGTACTTC.

This clone was counted between two and nine times. This chain joins TRBV11-2 and TRBJ2-3; weak D call: TRBD2 (5 bases). V gave up 5 bases and J gave up 6 bases, with 9 bases separating them. Germline values: CDR1 SGHAT, CDR2 FQNNGV. This CDR3 spans 12 amino acids. This chain's CDR3 is CASSRGSDTQYF. CDR3 DNA: TGTGCCAGCAGCCGCGGGTCGGATACGCAGTATTTT.

V and J are TRBV2 and TRBJ2-1, with 7 positions matching TRBD2. This CDR3 contains 16 residues. The trim removed 6 bases at V and 5 bases at J, leaving 13 bases unmatched. The germline V gene has CDR1 SNHLY and CDR2 FYNNEI. As DNA, the CDR3 is TGTGCCAGCAGGACCTCTGGCGCGGGAGTCCACAATGAGCAGTTCTTC. Residues: CASRTSGAGVHNEQFF.

This clone has a handful of counts. The V call is TRBV7-2, the J call TRBJ2-5, with 9 bases lining up with TRBD2. V shed 0 bases, J shed 1 base, and the junction held 18 bases outside the gene matches. Germline CDR1 and CDR2: SGHTA and FQGNSA. The CDR3 covers 21 residues. The CDR3 sequence is CASSLAVVRGGSSLVQETQYF. The CDR3, as DNA: TGTGCCAGCAGCTTAGCTGTCGTGCGGGGGGGTTCTTCTCTAGTCCAAGAGACCCAGTACTTC.

The chain joins TRBV30 to TRBJ1-2; possible D gene TRBD1, 6 bases. The CDR3 runs 13 residues. Germline V gives CDR1 GTSNPN, CDR2 SVGIG (reference sequence). The CDR3 here is CAVGGAVNYGYTF. CDR3 nucleotides: TGTGCGGTAGGGGGGGCGGTCAACTATGGCTACACCTTC.

The rearrangement uses TRBV5-4 and TRBJ2-7; perhaps TRBD1 as D (5 bases). From germline, CDR1 is SGHNT and CDR2 YYREEE (reference sequence). The CDR3 totals 15 residues. Trimming left V 4 bases short and J 3 bases short, with 17 bases between. The chain's CDR3 is CASSPTSRQHYEQYF. As DNA, the CDR3 is TGTGCCAGCAGCCCCACTTCCCGACAGCACTACGAGCAGTACTTC.

The genes are TRBV18 and TRBJ1-1, with D possibly being TRBD1 (5 bases). V was shortened by 1 base and J by 7 bases, with 13 bases between the two germline ends. The CDR3 spans 14 residues. The V gene's germline CDR1 is KGHSH and CDR2 LQKENI. The CDR3 DNA follows: TGTGCCAGCTCACCACTCCCAGGGTCAGGTGAAGCTTTCTTT. Its protein is CASSPLPGSGEAFF.

V gene TRBV15 combines with J gene TRBJ1-6; unclear D gene. Germline V gives CDR1 LNHNV, CDR2 YYDKDF (reference sequence). Trimming pared 4 bases from V and 9 bases from J, leaving 10 bases between. This CDR3 contains 13 residues. The CDR3 reads CATSTEFGSPLHF. The CDR3, as DNA: TGTGCCACCAGCACCGAATTCGGTTCACCCCTCCACTTT.

This clone was picked up a small number of times. V and J are TRBV18 and TRBJ2-1; D might be TRBD2 (6 bases). The CDR3 loop spans 13 amino acids. Trimming took 3 bases from V and 9 from J, leaving 12 bases between them. The germline CDR1 and CDR2 sequences are KGHSH and LQKENI. The DNA for the CDR3 is TGTGCCAGCTCACCTCCGGGAGAGACTGAGCAGTTCTTC. Its protein product is CASSPPGETEQFF.

Notes on this clone: Other DNA sequences in this sample translate to the same CDR3. The chain is built from TRBV5-6 and TRBJ1-1, with TRBD1 matching 8 bases. The ends lost 2 bases at V and 4 bases at J; junction bases unmatched: 1. Germline V gene lookup returns CDR1 SGHDT and CDR2 YYEEEE. The CDR3 length is 13 residues. The CDR3 loop reads CASSLTGGTEAFF. As DNA, the CDR3 is TGTGCCAGCAGCTTAACAGGGGGCACTGAAGCTTTCTTT.

CDR3 bases: TGTGCCAGCAGCCTAGGGCCCGGAAACACCATATATTTT. Translation: CASSLGPGNTIYF. J is TRBJ1-3 and V is TRBV9; D is undetermined. Germline values: CDR1 SGDLS, CDR2 YYNGEE. V was trimmed by 4 bases and J by 4 bases, leaving 9 bases between them. The CDR3 is 13 amino acids.

This chain joins TRBV5-1 and TRBJ2-5; 9 nucleotides agree with TRBD1. This CDR3 region has 17 residues. Looked up from germline, CDR1 is SGHRS and CDR2 is YFSETQ. The ends lost 4 bases at V and 0 bases at J; junction bases unmatched: 10. The CDR3: CASSMDRGSLNQETQYF. CDR3 bases: TGCGCCAGCAGCATGGACAGGGGCTCGCTGAACCAAGAGACCCAGTACTTC.

This clone has only a few counts. The chain has TRBV7-2 and TRBJ2-3, with 15 bases that match TRBD2. Germline lookup yields CDR1 SGHTA and CDR2 FQGNSA. The CDR3 has 16 residues. The junction had 6 bases not matched to a gene; V was cut back by 5 bases and J by 6 bases. The chain's CDR3 is CASSPSGLAGGDTQYF. The CDR3 DNA follows: TGTGCCAGCAGCCCAAGTGGACTAGCGGGAGGGGATACGCAGTATTTT.

This sequence joins TRBV6-4 and TRBJ1-4; D is possibly TRBD1 (6 bases). Trimming pared 4 bases from V and 7 bases from J, leaving 13 bases between. The CDR3 is made up of 14 amino acids. The germline gives CDR1 MRHNA, CDR2 SNTAGT. This chain's CDR3 is CASSGMAGVEKLFF. CDR3 coding DNA: TGTGCCAGCAGTGGAATGGCAGGGGTTGAAAAACTGTTTTTT.

The chain couples TRBV7-9 to TRBJ1-2, with D uncertain. CDR3 length: 17 residues. V lost 1 base and J 2 bases, leaving 17 bases between the germline ends. Germline values: CDR1 SEHNR, CDR2 FQNEAQ (reference sequence). The CDR3 DNA follows: TGTGCCAGCAGCTTAGGCGCGGGTAGTCCTAACAACTATGGCTACACCTTC. As protein: CASSLGAGSPNNYGYTF.

The chain couples TRBV5-6 to TRBJ1-2; D ambiguous. The CDR3 consists of 13 residues. The V end was cut by 4 bases, the J end by 4 bases, with 11 bases between. Germline values: CDR1 SGHDT, CDR2 YYEEEE. DNA for the CDR3: TGTGCCAGCAGCCCGGGGATGGCCTATGGCTACACCTTC. Residues: CASSPGMAYGYTF.

This clone was counted a few times. The chain employs TRBV28 and TRBJ1-2, with TRBD1 identical over 8 bases. Germline lookup yields CDR1 MDHEN and CDR2 SYDVKM. V dropped 5 bases and J dropped 6; count of bases not matched to a gene: 11. CDR3 length: 15 residues. CDR3 bases: TGTGCCAGCAGTCCCGGGACAGGCATCTACGATGGCTACACCTTC. Translating it yields CASSPGTGIYDGYTF.

V is TRBV28 and J is TRBJ1-1; maybe TRBD1 (5 bases). V gave up 5 bases and J gave up 4 bases, with 11 bases separating them. Germline V gives CDR1 MDHEN, CDR2 SYDVKM. CDR3 size: 13 residues. In DNA, the CDR3 is TGTGCCAGCAGTCGGGGGGGAGGCACTGAAGCTTTCTTT. Protein sequence: CASSRGGGTEAFF.

The chain employs TRBV4-3 and TRBJ1-4; 8 nucleotides align to TRBD1. V shed 4 bases and J 7 bases; nucleotides not matched to a gene: 11. The CDR3 totals 16 residues. Per the germline V gene, CDR1 is LGHNA and CDR2 is YSLEER. The CDR3 DNA reads TGCGCCAGCAGCCCGTACGGACAGGGAAGGATTGAAAAACTGTTTTTT. Translated: CASSPYGQGRIEKLFF.

The genes are TRBV11-2 and TRBJ2-7; tentative D call: TRBD2 (6 bases). The CDR3 is 15 amino acids. Germline lookup yields CDR1 SGHAT and CDR2 FQNNGV. V gave up 5 bases and J gave up 0 bases, with 14 bases separating them. CDR3 in DNA: TGTGCCAGCAGCACCGTGCGCGGGACCTCCTACGAGCAGTACTTC. Translated: CASSTVRGTSYEQYF.

There are a few counts of this clone. The V gene is TRBV10-3, the J gene TRBJ2-7; 14 bases are shared with TRBD2. The germline gives CDR1 ENHRY, CDR2 SYGVKD. V lost 6 bases to trimming and J lost 7 bases; unmatched junction nucleotides: 5. The CDR3 is 14 amino acids. The CDR3 bases are TGTGCCATCAGACCGGGACTAGCGGGAGAAGAGCAGTACTTC. It is translated as CAIRPGLAGEEQYF.